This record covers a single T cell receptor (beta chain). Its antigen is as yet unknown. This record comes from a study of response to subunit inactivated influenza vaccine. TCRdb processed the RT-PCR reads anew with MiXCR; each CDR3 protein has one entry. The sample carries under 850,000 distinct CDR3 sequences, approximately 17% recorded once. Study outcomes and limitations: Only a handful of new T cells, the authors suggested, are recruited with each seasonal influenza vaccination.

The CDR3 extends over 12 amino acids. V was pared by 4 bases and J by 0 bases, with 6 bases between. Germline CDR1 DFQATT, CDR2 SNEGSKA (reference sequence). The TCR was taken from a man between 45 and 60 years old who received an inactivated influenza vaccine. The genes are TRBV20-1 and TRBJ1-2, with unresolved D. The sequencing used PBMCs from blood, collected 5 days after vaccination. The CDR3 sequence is CSATSTNYGYTF. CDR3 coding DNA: TGCAGTGCTACCAGTACTAACTATGGCTACACCTTC.